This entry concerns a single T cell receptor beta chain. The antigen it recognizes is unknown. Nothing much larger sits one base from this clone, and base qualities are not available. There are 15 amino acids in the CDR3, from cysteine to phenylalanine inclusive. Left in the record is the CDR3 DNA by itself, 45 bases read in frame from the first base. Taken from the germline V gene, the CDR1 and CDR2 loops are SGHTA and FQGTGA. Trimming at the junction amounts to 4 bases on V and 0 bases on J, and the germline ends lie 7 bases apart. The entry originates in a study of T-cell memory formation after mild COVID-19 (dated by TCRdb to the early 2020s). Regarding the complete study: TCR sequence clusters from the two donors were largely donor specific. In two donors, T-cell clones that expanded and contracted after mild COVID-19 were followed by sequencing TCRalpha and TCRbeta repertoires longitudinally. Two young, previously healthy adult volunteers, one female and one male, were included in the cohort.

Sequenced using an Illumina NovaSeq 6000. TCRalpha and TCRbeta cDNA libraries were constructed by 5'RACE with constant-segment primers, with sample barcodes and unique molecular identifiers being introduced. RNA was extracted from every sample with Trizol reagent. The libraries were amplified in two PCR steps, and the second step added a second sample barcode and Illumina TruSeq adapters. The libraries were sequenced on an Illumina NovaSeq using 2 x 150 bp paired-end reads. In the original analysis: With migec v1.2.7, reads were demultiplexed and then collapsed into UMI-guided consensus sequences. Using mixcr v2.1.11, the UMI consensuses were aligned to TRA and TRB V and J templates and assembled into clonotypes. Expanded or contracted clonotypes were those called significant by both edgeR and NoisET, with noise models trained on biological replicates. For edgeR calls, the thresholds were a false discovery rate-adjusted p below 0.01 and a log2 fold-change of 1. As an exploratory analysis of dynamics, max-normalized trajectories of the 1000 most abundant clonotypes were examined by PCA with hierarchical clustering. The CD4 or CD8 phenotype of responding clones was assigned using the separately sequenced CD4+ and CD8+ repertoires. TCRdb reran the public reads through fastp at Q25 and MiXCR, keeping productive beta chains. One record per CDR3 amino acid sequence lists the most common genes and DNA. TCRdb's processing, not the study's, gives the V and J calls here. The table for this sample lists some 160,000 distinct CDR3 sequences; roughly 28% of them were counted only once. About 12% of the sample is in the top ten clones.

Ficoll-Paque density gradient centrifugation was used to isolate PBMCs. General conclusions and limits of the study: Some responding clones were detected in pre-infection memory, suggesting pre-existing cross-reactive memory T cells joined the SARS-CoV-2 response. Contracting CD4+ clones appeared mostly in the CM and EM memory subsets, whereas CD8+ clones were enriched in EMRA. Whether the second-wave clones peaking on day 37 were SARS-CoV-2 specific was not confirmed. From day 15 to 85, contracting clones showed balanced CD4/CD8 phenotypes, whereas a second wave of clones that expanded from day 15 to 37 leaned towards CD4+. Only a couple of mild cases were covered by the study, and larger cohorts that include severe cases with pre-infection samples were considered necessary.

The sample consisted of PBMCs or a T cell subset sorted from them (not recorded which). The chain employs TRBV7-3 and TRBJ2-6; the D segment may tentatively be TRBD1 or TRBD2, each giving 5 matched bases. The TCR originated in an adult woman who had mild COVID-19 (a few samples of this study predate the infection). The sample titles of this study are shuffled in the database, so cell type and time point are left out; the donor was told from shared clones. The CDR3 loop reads CASSSGPSGANVLTF. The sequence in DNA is TGTGCCAGCAGCTCGGGACCCTCTGGGGCCAACGTCCTGACTTTC.